Presented here are 32 T cell receptor beta chains from one specimen sequenced in a study of glioma-infiltrating T cells after dendritic cell vaccination. Some clones are missing from TCRdb's copy, which holds only in-frame ones; the method was immunoSEQ multiplex PCR. Among tens of thousands of clones, 85% were seen once, and the ten largest hold about 10%. Here the sequenced sample was blood, taken before dendritic cell vaccination. Receptor source: a human donor with glioblastoma.

The rearrangement joins TRBV9 to TRBJ2-7; 8 bases line up with TRBD2. This CDR3 spans 15 amino acids. The J segment lost 1 base and the V segment lost 2 bases, leaving 5 bases of the junction unmatched. Looked up from germline, CDR1 is SGDLS and CDR2 is YYNGEE. CDR3 coding DNA: TGTGCCAGCAGCGTTAATAGCGGGGCTTCCTACGAGCAGTACTTC. Translated: CASSVNSGASYEQYF.

V is TRBV30 and J is TRBJ1-6, with D unresolved. V lost 1 base, J lost 4 bases, and 11 bases lay in between. The CDR3 runs to 15 residues. The germline gives CDR1 GTSNPN, CDR2 SVGIG (reference sequence). The CDR3 DNA sequence: TGTGCCTGGAGTGGAGAACTGAATTATAATTCACCCCTCCACTTT. Translating gives CAWSGELNYNSPLHF.

CDR3 loop: CASSVVAGQGTYEQYF. The CDR3 nucleotides are TGTGCCAGCAGCGTAGTGGCGGGACAGGGAACCTACGAGCAGTACTTC. The chain has TRBV7-9 and TRBJ2-7, with TRBD1 matching over 9 bases. V lost 5 bases, J lost 2 bases, and 10 bases stayed unmatched. The CDR3 length is 16 residues. Germline CDR1 SEHNR, CDR2 FQNEAQ (reference sequence).

The V gene is TRBV28, the J gene TRBJ1-6, with D tentatively TRBD1 (6 bases). Trimming pared 6 bases from V and 14 bases from J, leaving 11 bases between. CDR1 is MDHEN, CDR2 SYDVKM, per germline. The CDR3 is 11 amino acids. CDR3: CASRTGQSLHF. The CDR3 DNA sequence: TGTGCCAGCAGGACAGGACAGTCCCTCCACTTT.

The chain employs TRBV6-6 and TRBJ2-7, with 8 bases identical to TRBD2. V lost 7 bases, J lost 3 bases, and 14 bases stayed unmatched. CDR3 length equals 16 residues. Germline CDR1 is MNHNY and CDR2 is SVGAGI (reference sequence). The DNA of the CDR3 is TGTGCCAGCACCCACGGGGGGGGGCATATTGTCTACGAGCAGTACTTC. Encoded protein: CASTHGGGHIVYEQYF.

The gene calls are TRBV19 and TRBJ1-4, with D possibly being TRBD1 (6 bases). Trimming took 7 bases from V and 5 from J, leaving 11 bases between them. There are 13 residues in the CDR3. Germline V gives CDR1 LNHDA, CDR2 SQIVND (reference sequence). The CDR3 DNA sequence: TGTGCCAGTACGTCAGGGGTCAATGAAAAACTGTTTTTT. It yields the protein CASTSGVNEKLFF.

V and J are TRBV25-1 and TRBJ1-3, with TRBD1 identical over 7 bases. CDR1 is MGHDK and CDR2 is SYGVNS in the germline V gene. J was trimmed by 3 bases and V by 3 bases; bases with no gene match: 5. This CDR3 comprises 15 residues. CDR3 nucleotides: TGTGCCAGCAGTGATGACAGGGAGTTTGGAAACACCATATATTTT. This sequence encodes CASSDDREFGNTIYF.

This chain joins TRBV9 and TRBJ2-7; possibly TRBD2 for D (6 bases). V was trimmed by 3 bases and J by 3 bases, leaving 16 bases between them. This CDR3 is 15 amino acids long. Germline V lookup: CDR1 SGDLS, CDR2 YYNGEE. In DNA, the CDR3 is TGTGCCAGCAGCGAAGGGACTGTCTCACTCTACGAGCAGTACTTC. Translation: CASSEGTVSLYEQYF.

The chain employs TRBV27 and TRBJ1-5; D is possibly TRBD1 (5 bases). CDR1 is MNHEY, CDR2 SMNVEV, per germline (reference sequence). The CDR3 length is 13 residues. V was pared by 9 bases and J by 1 base, with 10 bases between. The CDR3: CASGGKSNQPQHF. CDR3 DNA: TGTGCCAGTGGGGGGAAAAGCAATCAGCCCCAGCATTTT.

The CDR3 loop is CASSQVGTSGTYEQYF. The CDR3 DNA is TGTGCCAGCAGCCAAGTGGGGACTAGCGGTACCTACGAGCAGTACTTC. V usage is TRBV4-2 and J usage is TRBJ2-7; 11 bases agree with TRBD2. There are 16 residues in the CDR3. Trimming cost V 1 base and J 2 bases; bases outside gene matches: 4. Germline V lookup: CDR1 LGHNA, CDR2 YNFKEQ.

The chain links TRBV27 to TRBJ1-5; 8 nucleotides agree with TRBD1. Germline CDR1 is MNHEY and CDR2 is SMNVEV (reference sequence). After removal of 0 bases from V and 10 bases from J, the junction contained 17 bases not matched to a gene. This CDR3 has 18 residues. CDR3 nucleotide sequence: TGTGCCAGCAGTTTATCGTCACCCTGGACAGGGCTACCCTCCCCCCAGCATTTT. It encodes CASSLSSPWTGLPSPQHF.

The rearrangement uses TRBV5-1 and TRBJ2-7; TRBD1 matches 7 bases. V lost 7 bases and J lost 0; bases outside the gene matches: 7. Germline CDR1 SGHRS, CDR2 YFSETQ. This CDR3 has 14 amino acids. The CDR3 protein is CASYATGSSYEQYF. For the CDR3, the DNA is TGCGCCAGCTATGCGACAGGGTCCTCCTACGAGCAGTACTTC.

The chain joins TRBV5-5 to TRBJ1-2; TRBD1 might be the D (5 bases). Germline V gives CDR1 SGHKS, CDR2 YYEKEE (reference sequence). The CDR3 loop spans 15 amino acids. V lost 4 bases, J lost 1 base, and 14 bases lay in between. The CDR3 coding sequence is TGTGCCAGCAGCCCTCCGCCGGGGGGTAACTATGGCTACACCTTC. Translation gives CASSPPPGGNYGYTF.

The genes are TRBV5-4 and TRBJ1-1; D is unclear. The length of the CDR3 is 14 residues. From germline, CDR1 is SGHNT and CDR2 YYREEE (reference sequence). Trimming took 0 bases from V and 0 from J, leaving 6 bases between them. DNA of the CDR3: TGTGCCAGCAGCTTGGAGAGGTTGAACACTGAAGCTTTCTTT. Translation gives CASSLERLNTEAFF.

The chain links TRBV5-1 to TRBJ2-4; weak D call: TRBD1 (6 bases). Germline V gene data show CDR1 as SGHRS and CDR2 as YFSETQ. This CDR3 is built from 16 residues. V lost 0 bases to trimming and J lost 0 bases, with 10 bases between them. CDR3 protein: CASSLGDKLAKNIQYF. CDR3 in DNA: TGCGCCAGCAGCTTGGGGGACAAACTAGCCAAAAACATTCAGTACTTC.

This chain joins TRBV5-1 and TRBJ1-2; D possibly corresponds to TRBD1 (5 bases). This CDR3 comprises 14 residues. The germline CDR1 and CDR2 sequences are SGHRS and YFSETQ. Trimming pared 2 bases from V and 2 bases from J, leaving 10 bases between. The CDR3 DNA is TGCGCCAGCAGCTTCGACGGACAAAACTATGGCTACACCTTC. It yields the protein CASSFDGQNYGYTF.

The rearrangement joins TRBV5-1 to TRBJ1-2, with TRBD1 matching over 8 bases. The trim removed 4 bases at V and 2 bases at J, leaving 7 bases unmatched. The CDR3 totals 15 residues. Germline assignment: CDR1 SGHRS and CDR2 YFSETQ. In nucleotides, the CDR3 is TGCGCCAGCAGCGGGGGGGCAGGGGGCAACTATGGCTACACCTTC. It translates to CASSGGAGGNYGYTF.

The genes are TRBV6-5 and TRBJ2-1, with D possibly TRBD2 on 5 matching bases. V was pared by 6 bases and J by 7 bases, with 16 bases between. The CDR3 sequence is 14 residues long. The germline CDR1 and CDR2 sequences are MNHEY and SVGAGI. As DNA, the CDR3 is TGTGCCAGCAGAAGGTCGGGGTCCATTAATGAGCAGTTCTTC. As protein: CASRRSGSINEQFF.

The chain recombines TRBV7-3 with TRBJ1-2, with D perhaps matching TRBD1 (6 bases). The CDR3 contains 15 residues. Per the germline V gene, CDR1 is SGHTA and CDR2 is FQGTGA. V lost 1 base to trimming and J lost 2 bases, with 11 bases between them. CDR3 sequence reads: CASSLNAGVNYGYTF. The CDR3 DNA is TGTGCCAGCAGCTTAAATGCAGGGGTAAACTATGGCTACACCTTC. Full variable domain (missing parts from reference TRBV7-3 and TRBJ1-2): GAGVSQTPSNKVTEKGKYVELRCDPISGHTALYWYRQSLGQGPEFLIYFQGTGAADDSGLPNDRFFAVRPEGSVSTLKIQRTERGDSAVYLCASSLNAGVNYGYTFGSGTRLTVV.

The chain combines TRBV7-2 with TRBJ2-1; weak D call: TRBD2 (5 bases). The germline gives CDR1 SGHTA, CDR2 FQGNSA. The CDR3 runs 17 residues. V lost 5 bases and J lost 1, with 18 bases in between. CDR3 nucleotides: TGTGCCAGCAGCCAACGACCCGGGAAATGGTCCTACAATGAGCAGTTCTTC. It is translated as CASSQRPGKWSYNEQFF.

The chain carries TRBV27 and TRBJ2-3; 7 bases are shared with TRBD2. This CDR3 is 17 amino acids long. Germline V gene lookup returns CDR1 MNHEY and CDR2 SMNVEV (reference sequence). The V segment lost 5 bases and the J segment 4 bases; nucleotides outside the gene matches: 15. CDR3 sequence (DNA): TGTGCCAGCAGTGCCCTACCGCGGGGAGGGTCCGCAGATACGCAGTATTTT. This codes for CASSALPRGGSADTQYF.

The V gene is TRBV7-9, the J gene TRBJ2-2; possible D gene TRBD2, 5 bases. The CDR3 contains 14 residues. The ends were cut back, 4 bases at V and 4 bases at J, with 10 bases in the middle. The germline V gene has CDR1 SEHNR and CDR2 FQNEAQ (reference sequence). The CDR3 sequence: CASSSPSRTGELFF. The CDR3 nucleotides are TGTGCCAGCAGCTCGCCTAGCCGCACCGGGGAGCTGTTTTTT.

This sequence joins TRBV9 and TRBJ2-1; D may be TRBD1 (6 bases). The germline CDR1 and CDR2 sequences are SGDLS and YYNGEE. The length of the CDR3 is 15 residues. The ends were cut back, 0 bases at V and 9 bases at J, with 16 bases in the middle. The CDR3 sequence is CASSVVPTGTGEQFF. As DNA, the CDR3 is TGTGCCAGCAGCGTAGTCCCAACAGGGACCGGTGAGCAGTTCTTC. The whole variable domain, filled in from reference TRBV9 and TRBJ2-1, reads DSGVTQTPKHLITATGQRVTLRCSPRSGDLSVYWYQQSLDQGLQFLIQYYNGEERAKGNILERFSAQQFPDLHSELNLSSLELGDSALYFCASSVVPTGTGEQFFGPGTRLTVL.

The CDR3 here is CASSIRGRVPQETQYF. The CDR3 DNA follows: TGTGCCAGTAGTATTAGGGGGAGAGTCCCGCAAGAGACCCAGTACTTC. J is TRBJ2-5 and V is TRBV19; tentative D call: TRBD1 (6 bases). The V end was cut by 3 bases, the J end by 2 bases, with 16 bases between. The CDR3 is 16 amino acids. The germline gives CDR1 LNHDA, CDR2 SQIVND (reference sequence).

The chain carries TRBV7-2 and TRBJ2-7; 9 nucleotides align to TRBD1. This CDR3 spans 15 amino acids. Trimming took 5 bases from V and 1 from J; bases not matched to a gene: 6. CDR1 and CDR2 from the germline V gene are SGHTA and FQGNSA. CDR3 nucleotide sequence: TGTGCCAGCAGCCGCCGGACAGGGGAGTCCTACGAGCAGTACTTC. It yields the protein CASSRRTGESYEQYF.

J is TRBJ1-2 and V is TRBV6-6; 8 nucleotides align to TRBD1. V shed 5 bases, J shed 2 bases, and the junction held 7 bases outside the gene matches. CDR1 and CDR2 from the germline V gene are MNHNY and SVGAGI (reference sequence). The CDR3 loop spans 15 amino acids. The CDR3 sequence is CASSPGTGGNYGYTF. CDR3 bases: TGTGCCAGCAGTCCCGGGACAGGCGGGAACTATGGCTACACCTTC.

V usage is TRBV19 and J usage is TRBJ1-2, with 8 bases aligning to TRBD1. This CDR3 is 13 amino acids long. Germline V gene sequence: CDR1 LNHDA, CDR2 SQIVND (reference sequence). The V gene end was trimmed by 1 base and the J gene end by 9 bases; junction bases not matched to a gene: 4. CDR3 region: CASSIGTGHSYTF. The CDR3 DNA follows: TGTGCCAGTAGTATAGGGACAGGGCACAGCTACACCTTC.

CDR3 residues: CASSLGQSNYGYTF. In DNA, the CDR3 is TGTGCCAGCAGCTTAGGACAGTCTAACTATGGCTACACCTTC. This sequence joins TRBV11-2 and TRBJ1-2, with D perhaps TRBD1 (5 bases). V was pared by 1 base and J by 0 bases, with 6 bases between. Germline CDR1 is SGHAT and CDR2 is FQNNGV. The CDR3 consists of 14 residues. Full variable domain (outside the CDR3, taken from reference TRBV11-2 and TRBJ1-2): EAGVAQSPRYKIIEKRQSVAFWCNPISGHATLYWYQQILGQGPKLLIQFQNNGVVDDSQLPKDRFSAERLKGVDSTLKIQPAKLEDSAVYLCASSLGQSNYGYTFGSGTRLTVV.

The V and J genes are TRBV15 and TRBJ2-7; D is possibly TRBD2 (6 bases). Germline CDR1 and CDR2: LNHNV and YYDKDF (reference sequence). The CDR3 has 14 amino acids. V lost 3 bases, J lost 3 bases, and 12 bases lay in between. CDR3 DNA: TGTGCCACCAGCAGGACGGGACTTAACTACGAGCAGTACTTC. Translation: CATSRTGLNYEQYF.

The chain links TRBV30 to TRBJ1-1; D perhaps matches TRBD1 (5 bases). V was trimmed by 0 bases and J by 6 bases, leaving 11 bases between them. The germline CDR1 and CDR2 sequences are GTSNPN and SVGIG (reference sequence). The CDR3 sequence is 13 residues long. CDR3 coding DNA: TGTGCCTGGAGTGTGGGGAGGGGCGCTGAAGCTTTCTTT. It is translated as CAWSVGRGAEAFF. The full variable domain, in which reference TRBV30 and TRBJ1-1 provide the parts outside the CDR3, is SQTIHQWPATLVQPVGSPLSLECTVEGTSNPNLYWYRQAAGRGLQLLFYSVGIGQISSEVPQNLSASRPQDRQFILSSKKLLLSDSGFYLCAWSVGRGAEAFFGQGTRLTVV.

This clone has just one count. The rearrangement uses TRBV5-8 and TRBJ1-4; D is possibly TRBD1 (5 bases). Germline-derived CDR1 and CDR2 are SGHTS and YDEGEE. Trimming removed 4 bases from V and 4 bases from J, with 14 bases in between. The CDR3 contains 15 residues. The CDR3 here is CASSQGTGVNEKLFF. The CDR3 nucleotides read TGTGCCAGCAGCCAAGGGACGGGAGTTAATGAAAAACTGTTTTTT.

CDR3 protein: CASSGTVNTEAFF. DNA of the CDR3: TGTGCCAGCAGCGGGACAGTGAACACTGAAGCTTTCTTT. The chain carries TRBV6-1 and TRBJ1-1, with 7 bases identical to TRBD1. CDR1 and CDR2 (germline): MNHNS, SASEGT. There are 13 residues in the CDR3. The V segment lost 6 bases and the J segment 0 bases; nucleotides outside the gene matches: 1.